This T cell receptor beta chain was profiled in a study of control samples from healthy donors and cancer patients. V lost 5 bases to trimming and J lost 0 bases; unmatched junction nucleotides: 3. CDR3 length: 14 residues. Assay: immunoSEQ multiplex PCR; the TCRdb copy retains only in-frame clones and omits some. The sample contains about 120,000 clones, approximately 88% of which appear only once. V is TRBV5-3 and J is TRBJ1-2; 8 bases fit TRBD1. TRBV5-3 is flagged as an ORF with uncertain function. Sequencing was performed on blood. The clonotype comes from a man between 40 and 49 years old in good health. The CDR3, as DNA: TGTGCCAGAAGTTGGGACAGGTCTAACTATGGCTACACCTTC. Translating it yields CARSWDRSNYGYTF.